This TCR beta chain is drawn from a study of shared clonotypes between healthy human individuals. Study information: The study drew on two women and a few men aged 18 to 49 as donors.

The unsorted PBMC sample used ten immunoSEQ deep assay plates. Only in-frame clones appear in the TCRdb table, and some are missing; sequencing was by immunoSEQ multiplex PCR. The repertoire holds approximately 470,000 clones, with 81% as singletons. Healthy HIV-negative adults with no recent acute infections or vaccinations were recruited as donors. Every donor, a Caucasian adult, lived in Nashville, Tennessee. This CDR3 comprises 14 residues. V lost 6 bases and J lost 9, with 18 bases in between. Germline V CDR1 and CDR2: SSHAT, FNYEAQ (reference sequence). The chain employs TRBV7-7 and TRBJ2-1, with D uncertain. The sequence derives from a woman between 35 and 50 years old in good health. Some clones in this sample may be carry-over from other donors' samples. Sequencing used PBMCs. Here the CDR3 reads CASRPLGVVPEQFF. DNA for the CDR3: TGTGCCAGCAGGCCACTCGGTGTGGTCCCTGAGCAGTTCTTC.